The rows below give T cell receptor beta chains drawn from one sample of a study of CD8 T cells in Susac syndrome. One entry per CDR3 protein results from TCRdb running MiXCR on the immunoSEQ multiplex PCR reads. The data contain about 300,000 distinct CDR3 sequences, over 75% of them singletons. The material sequenced was CD8+ T cells from PBMCs. The receptors here all came from a human donor with multiple sclerosis. Both conserved end residues are part of each CDR3. Each record gives: CDR3 protein, CDR3 DNA, clone size, D gene, J gene, V gene. D genes are given only for firm matches. Size tells how often a clone was seen (once, few, many) or the class of an expanded clone, and some rows leave it out.

CDR3aa: CASSYNPDFTDTQYF; CDR3nt: TGTGCCAGCAGTTACAACCCGGACTTCACAGATACGCAGTATTTT; abundance: .; d_gene: .; j_gene: TRBJ2-3; v_gene: TRBV6-2/TRBV6-3
CDR3aa: CASSQAMRETDTQYF; CDR3nt: TGCGCCAGCAGCCAAGCTATGCGGGAGACAGATACGCAGTATTTT; abundance: .; d_gene: TRBD2; j_gene: TRBJ2-3; v_gene: TRBV4-3
CDR3aa: CAWSTQPGFNSPLHF; CDR3nt: TGTGCCTGGAGCACCCAGCCCGGTTTCAATTCACCCCTCCACTTT; abundance: .; d_gene: .; j_gene: TRBJ1-6; v_gene: TRBV30
CDR3aa: CASSLIDAGELFF; CDR3nt: TGTGCCAGTAGTTTGATCGATGCCGGGGAGCTGTTTTTT; abundance: once; d_gene: .; j_gene: TRBJ2-2; v_gene: TRBV19
CDR3aa: CASDPGYYEQYF; CDR3nt: TGTGCCAGTGATCCCGGCTACTACGAGCAGTACTTC; abundance: .; d_gene: .; j_gene: TRBJ2-7; v_gene: TRBV6-1
CDR3aa: CASSFGTGEQYF; CDR3nt: TGTGCCAGCAGCTTCGGCACGGGCGAGCAGTACTTC; abundance: once; d_gene: .; j_gene: TRBJ2-7; v_gene: TRBV7-9
CDR3aa: CSVDGVMEGARYNEQFF; CDR3nt: TGCAGCGTTGATGGGGTCATGGAGGGGGCTCGTTACAATGAGCAGTTCTTC; abundance: once; d_gene: .; j_gene: TRBJ2-1; v_gene: TRBV29-1
CDR3aa: CASSIDPSREQYF; CDR3nt: TGTGCCAGTAGTATAGATCCCTCGCGGGAGCAGTACTTC; abundance: .; d_gene: .; j_gene: TRBJ2-7; v_gene: TRBV19
CDR3aa: CSARARGKYEQYF; CDR3nt: TGCAGTGCTAGAGCCCGGGGGAAATACGAGCAGTACTTC; abundance: .; d_gene: .; j_gene: TRBJ2-7; v_gene: TRBV20-1
CDR3aa: CATSGRDRVCEQYF; CDR3nt: TGTGCCACCAGCGGCCGGGACAGGGTTTGCGAGCAGTACTTC; abundance: .; d_gene: TRBD1; j_gene: TRBJ2-7; v_gene: TRBV15
CDR3aa: CASSHETSGSPAEQFF; CDR3nt: TGCGCCAGCAGCCACGAAACTAGCGGGAGCCCCGCTGAGCAGTTCTTC; abundance: .; d_gene: TRBD2; j_gene: TRBJ2-1; v_gene: TRBV4-1
CDR3aa: CADGTGVREQYF; CDR3nt: TGTGCCGACGGGACAGGGGTAAGGGAGCAGTACTTC; abundance: once; d_gene: TRBD1; j_gene: TRBJ2-7; v_gene: TRBV2
CDR3aa: CASSYPQGGMNTEAFF; CDR3nt: TGTGCCAGCAGCTACCCCCAGGGGGGGATGAACACTGAAGCTTTCTTT; abundance: .; d_gene: TRBD1; j_gene: TRBJ1-1; v_gene: TRBV13
CDR3aa: CASSGLAGGSNEQFF; CDR3nt: TGTGCCAGCAGTGGACTAGCGGGGGGAAGTAATGAGCAGTTCTTC; abundance: .; d_gene: TRBD2; j_gene: TRBJ2-1; v_gene: TRBV6-5
CDR3aa: CAVRTGEAGELFF; CDR3nt: TGTGCCGTCCGGACAGGGGAGGCCGGGGAGCTGTTTTTT; abundance: .; d_gene: TRBD1; j_gene: TRBJ2-2; v_gene: TRBV6-2/TRBV6-3
CDR3aa: CASSYYLADGYTF; CDR3nt: TGTGCCAGCAGTTACTATTTGGCGGATGGCTACACCTTC; abundance: .; d_gene: .; j_gene: TRBJ1-2; v_gene: TRBV6-2/TRBV6-3
CDR3aa: CSVNGESRATHIQYF; CDR3nt: TGCAGCGTTAACGGGGAATCCAGGGCTACTCACATTCAGTACTTC; abundance: .; d_gene: .; j_gene: TRBJ2-4; v_gene: TRBV29-1
CDR3aa: CASSLFSEGLVTYEQYF; CDR3nt: TGCGCCAGCAGCTTGTTCTCAGAAGGGTTGGTTACCTACGAGCAGTACTTC; abundance: .; d_gene: .; j_gene: TRBJ2-7; v_gene: TRBV5-1
CDR3aa: CASSGSEAFF; CDR3nt: TGTGCCAGTAGTGGGTCTGAAGCTTTCTTT; abundance: .; d_gene: .; j_gene: TRBJ1-1; v_gene: TRBV19
CDR3aa: CASSRTETDEQFF; CDR3nt: TGTGCCAGCAGTAGGACAGAGACCGATGAGCAGTTCTTC; abundance: .; d_gene: .; j_gene: TRBJ2-1; v_gene: TRBV6-4
CDR3aa: CASILTGGYEQYF; CDR3nt: TGTGCCAGCATCCTGACAGGGGGCTACGAGCAGTACTTC; abundance: .; d_gene: TRBD1; j_gene: TRBJ2-7; v_gene: TRBV28
CDR3aa: CASSGVQGGSKYEQYF; CDR3nt: TGTGCCAGCAGTGGCGTACAGGGAGGTTCGAAATACGAGCAGTACTTC; abundance: .; d_gene: .; j_gene: TRBJ2-7; v_gene: TRBV2
CDR3aa: CASRIPDRVMDEQYF; CDR3nt: TGTGCCAGCAGGATCCCCGACAGGGTGATGGACGAGCAGTACTTC; abundance: .; d_gene: TRBD1; j_gene: TRBJ2-7; v_gene: TRBV2
CDR3aa: CSARDGTGMSDTEAFF; CDR3nt: TGCAGTGCTAGAGACGGGACAGGGATGTCAGACACTGAAGCTTTCTTT; abundance: .; d_gene: TRBD1; j_gene: TRBJ1-1; v_gene: TRBV20-1
CDR3aa: CSVALRGRQANVLTF; CDR3nt: TGCAGCGTTGCCCTCCGGGGGAGGCAGGCCAACGTCCTGACTTTC; abundance: .; d_gene: .; j_gene: TRBJ2-6; v_gene: TRBV29-1
CDR3aa: CASEGGGLYEQYF; CDR3nt: TGTGCCAGCGAAGGGGGCGGATTATACGAGCAGTACTTC; abundance: .; d_gene: TRBD1; j_gene: TRBJ2-7; v_gene: TRBV6-2/TRBV6-3